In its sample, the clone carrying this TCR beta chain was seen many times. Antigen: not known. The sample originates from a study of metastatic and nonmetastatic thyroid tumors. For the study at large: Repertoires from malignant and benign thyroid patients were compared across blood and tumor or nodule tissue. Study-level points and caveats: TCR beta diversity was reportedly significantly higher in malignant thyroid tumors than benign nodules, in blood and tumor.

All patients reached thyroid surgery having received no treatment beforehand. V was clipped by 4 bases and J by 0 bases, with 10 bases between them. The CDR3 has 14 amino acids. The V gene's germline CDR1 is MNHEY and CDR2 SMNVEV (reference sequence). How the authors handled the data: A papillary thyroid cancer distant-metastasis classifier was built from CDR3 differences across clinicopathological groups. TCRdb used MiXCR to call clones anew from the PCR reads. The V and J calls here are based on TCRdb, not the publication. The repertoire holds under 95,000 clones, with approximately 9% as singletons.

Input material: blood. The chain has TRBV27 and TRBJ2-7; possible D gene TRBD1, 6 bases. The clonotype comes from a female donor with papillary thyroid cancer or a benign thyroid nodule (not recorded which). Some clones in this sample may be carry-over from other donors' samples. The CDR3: CASSSPGASYEQYF. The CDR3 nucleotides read TGTGCCAGCAGTTCCCCAGGGGCCTCCTACGAGCAGTACTTC.